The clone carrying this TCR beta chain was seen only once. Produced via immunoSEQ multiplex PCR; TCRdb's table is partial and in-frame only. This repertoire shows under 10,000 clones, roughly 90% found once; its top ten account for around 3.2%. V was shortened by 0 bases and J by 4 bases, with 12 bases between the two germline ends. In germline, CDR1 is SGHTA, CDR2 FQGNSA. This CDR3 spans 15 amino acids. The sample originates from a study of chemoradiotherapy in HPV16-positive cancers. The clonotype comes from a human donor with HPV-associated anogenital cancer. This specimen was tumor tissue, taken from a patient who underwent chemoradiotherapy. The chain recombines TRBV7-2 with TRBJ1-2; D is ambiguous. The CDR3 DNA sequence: TGTGCCAGCAGCTTAGCCGTAGGAGATTTCTATGGCTACACCTTC. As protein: CASSLAVGDFYGYTF.